This note documents a single TCR beta chain sequence. The data stem from a study of blood T cell repertoires in COVID-19. Study-level information: COVID-19 samples from acute and convalescent phases originated in the United States, Italy and Spain. T cells, B-cell-depleted T cells, or PBMCs supplied cDNA or gDNA.

CDR3 length: 13 amino acids. With 4 bases removed from V and 7 bases from J, the gap between germline ends came to 10 bases. In germline, CDR1 is KGHDR, CDR2 SFDVKD. Original processing methods: Amplified reference gene primers provided the basis for estimating nucleated cell counts. The method was immunoSEQ multiplex PCR; TCRdb's version includes in-frame clones alone and lacks a portion of them. That table furnishes V, J and clone size, whereas the DNA furnished D and trimming. The sample yields 200,000 to 300,000 clones, about 80% seen once. The TCR sequence derives from a human donor in a cohort sampled during active COVID-19. The sequenced material came from peripheral blood. This chain links TRBV24-1 with TRBJ2-1; tentative D call: TRBD2 (5 bases). CDR3 nucleotides: TGTGCCACCAGTGACGCGGGTCGAAATGAGCAGTTCTTC. Translation: CATSDAGRNEQFF.